Shown below are 29 T cell receptor beta chains from a single sample sequenced in a study of T cell repertoires in cytomegalovirus infection. Each CDR3 protein gets one entry after TCRdb re-called the reads with MiXCR. The table shows approximately 500,000 distinct CDR3 sequences, with 15% to 20% occurring only once. The sample consisted of CD8+ T cells from PBMCs. The receptors here all came from a human donor in good health (CMV status not recorded). Some clones in this sample may be carry-over from other donors' samples.

The table lists this clonotype with many counts. V gene TRBV29-1 combines with J gene TRBJ2-7; 10 nucleotides match TRBD1. This CDR3 has 14 amino acids. Germline trimming cut 0 bases from V and 2 bases from J; bases unmatched to any gene: 1. Germline values: CDR1 SQVTM, CDR2 ANQGSEA. CDR3 sequence: CSVEEGQGAYEQYF. The CDR3 DNA is TGCAGCGTTGAAGAAGGACAGGGGGCCTACGAGCAGTACTTC.

This clonotype has ten or more counts. This chain connects TRBV7-3 to TRBJ2-3; D not certain. This CDR3 has 13 amino acids. The V gene lost 5 bases and the J gene lost 6 bases, with 12 bases spanning the gap. From germline, CDR1 is SGHTA and CDR2 FQGTGA. The CDR3 coding sequence is TGTGCCAGCAGCCCCCAACTTGTGGATACGCAGTATTTT. Its protein is CASSPQLVDTQYF.

This chain connects TRBV19 to TRBJ1-2, with D perhaps TRBD1 (5 bases). V was cut by 7 bases and J by 8 bases, with 14 bases left in between. Germline V gene data show CDR1 as LNHDA and CDR2 as SQIVND (reference sequence). CDR3 length equals 12 residues. The CDR3 sequence: CASTSGTLGYTF. The CDR3 DNA is TGTGCCAGTACCTCAGGGACCCTGGGCTACACCTTC.

At least ten counts were recorded for this clonotype. The chain carries TRBV7-6 and TRBJ2-6, with D perhaps matching TRBD2 (6 bases). The ends were cut back, 5 bases at V and 12 bases at J, with 17 bases in the middle. CDR3 length equals 14 residues. Per the germline V gene, CDR1 is SGHVS and CDR2 is FNYEAQ. Here the CDR3 reads CASSPRWRGIVLTF. The CDR3 nucleotides are TGTGCCAGCAGCCCCAGGTGGCGGGGCATCGTCCTGACTTTC.

This rearrangement joins TRBV19 to TRBJ2-7; 8 nucleotides line up with TRBD1. Germline V gene sequence: CDR1 LNHDA, CDR2 SQIVND (reference sequence). V lost 4 bases to trimming and J lost 3 bases; unmatched junction nucleotides: 2. The CDR3 contains 13 residues. Here the CDR3 reads CASSRTGYYEQYF. CDR3 nucleotides: TGTGCCAGTAGTAGGACAGGGTACTACGAGCAGTACTTC.

The rearrangement uses TRBV14 and TRBJ2-3, with 8 bases aligning to TRBD2. This CDR3 spans 18 amino acids. CDR1 SGHDN and CDR2 FVKESK come from the germline V gene. V gave up 0 bases and J gave up 6 bases; unmatched junction bases: 14. The CDR3, as DNA: TGTGCCAGCAGCCAAGATAAGAGGGCTAGCGGGTGTACGGATACGCAGTATTTT. Its translation is CASSQDKRASGCTDTQYF.

This clonotype has at least ten counts. CDR3 bases: TGTGCCAGCAGCTTAGTAGGGGGTACAGATGCTAACTATGGCTACACCTTC. It specifies CASSLVGGTDANYGYTF. The chain joins TRBV7-9 to TRBJ1-2, with D possibly being TRBD1 (6 bases). CDR3 length equals 17 residues. V lost 1 base and J lost 0, with 15 bases in between. Germline assignment: CDR1 SEHNR and CDR2 FQNEAQ (reference sequence).

Comments on this clonotype: A much larger clone differs from this one at a single base, so this may be a read error. The chain employs TRBV7-6 and TRBJ1-3; a possible D gene is TRBD1 (5 bases). The V gene's germline CDR1 is SGHVS and CDR2 FNYEAQ. The CDR3 is 12 amino acids. CDR3 sequence: CASSPQRGKVEF. CDR3 DNA: TGTGCCAGCAGCCCCCAGCGGGGCAAGGTAGAATTT.

This clonotype was picked up many times. The V gene is TRBV14, the J gene TRBJ2-3; no definite D call. This CDR3 comprises 13 residues. Trimming pared 0 bases from V and 2 bases from J, leaving 3 bases between. The germline V gene has CDR1 SGHDN and CDR2 FVKESK. The CDR3 spells CASSQDPTDTQYF. As DNA, the CDR3 is TGTGCCAGCAGCCAAGATCCCACAGATACGCAGTATTTT.

This clonotype was seen many times. V and J are TRBV7-3 and TRBJ2-7; D is unresolved. The CDR3 sequence is 15 residues long. The germline V gene encodes CDR1 SGHTA and CDR2 FQGTGA. V was cut by 2 bases and J by 0 bases, with 11 bases left in between. The CDR3 coding sequence is TGTGCCAGCAGCTTATATGACGGTAGCTCCTACGAGCAGTACTTC. The encoded protein is CASSLYDGSSYEQYF.

In this sample, this clonotype turned up many times. The chain carries TRBV12-5 and TRBJ1-3, with no clear D. V lost 6 bases and J lost 7, with 7 bases in between. The CDR3 extends over 11 amino acids. Germline CDR1 LGHNT, CDR2 FRNRAP. DNA of the CDR3: TGTGCTAGTGGCCCGCGGAACACCATATATTTT. Translation gives CASGPRNTIYF.

This clonotype was counted a few times. V is TRBV20-1 and J is TRBJ1-3; no clear D gene. Trimming took 0 bases from V and 0 from J, leaving 12 bases between them. The germline V gene encodes CDR1 DFQATT and CDR2 SNEGSKA (reference sequence). The CDR3 spans 16 residues. The CDR3 DNA reads TGCAGTGCTAGAGATCATCGGCTGACCTCTGGAAACACCATATATTTT. Its protein product is CSARDHRLTSGNTIYF.

A single count supports this clonotype. A clone one base away is much larger, so this may be a read error. The chain is built from TRBV27 and TRBJ2-2; weak D call: TRBD2 (5 bases). The length of the CDR3 is 14 residues. Germline CDR1 reads MNHEY; CDR2 reads SMNVEV (reference sequence). The CDR3, as DNA: TGTGCCAGCCGTTTAATGGAGGACACCGGGGAGCTGTTTTTT. It specifies CASRLMEDTGELFF.

The chain has TRBV10-2 and TRBJ1-6, with 11 bases matching TRBD1. The CDR3 has 15 amino acids. CDR1 is WSHSY and CDR2 is SAAADI in the germline V gene. V lost 2 bases and J lost 10; bases outside the gene matches: 4. The CDR3, as DNA: TGCGCCAGCAGTGAGAAGGGGACAGGGGGGTCACCCCTCCACTTT. Its translation: CASSEKGTGGSPLHF.

A few counts support this clonotype. This chain uses TRBV6-4 with TRBJ2-1, with a weak D call TRBD1 (6 bases). This CDR3 has 14 amino acids. Germline CDR1 and CDR2: MRHNA and SNTAGT. The V and J ends lost 5 bases and 8 bases respectively, with 16 bases between them. In nucleotides, the CDR3 is TGTGCCAGCAGTCCCCTAGGGGACATTGATGAGCAGTTCTTC. Translating it yields CASSPLGDIDEQFF.

This clonotype appeared a few times. The CDR3 bases are TGTGCCAGCATACCGGGACTAGCGGGAGGGCTTTCCTACGAGCAGTACTTC. Its translation: CASIPGLAGGLSYEQYF. J is TRBJ2-7 and V is TRBV28; 16 bases line up with TRBD2. CDR1 is MDHEN, CDR2 SYDVKM, per germline. The CDR3 loop spans 17 amino acids. The trim removed 7 bases at V and 1 base at J, leaving 7 bases unmatched.

This clonotype was seen repeatedly, ten times or more. The rearrangement links TRBV15 to TRBJ2-1, with D possibly matching TRBD2 (5 bases). Germline CDR1 LNHNV, CDR2 YYDKDF (reference sequence). Trimming took off 0 bases at V and 5 bases at J, with 11 bases between the two ends. The length of the CDR3 is 15 residues. The CDR3 protein is CATSREVSVDNEQFF. The CDR3 DNA is TGTGCCACCAGCAGAGAGGTTAGCGTTGACAATGAGCAGTTCTTC.

The V gene is TRBV5-6, the J gene TRBJ1-2; D call uncertain. Germline V gene data show CDR1 as SGHDT and CDR2 as YYEEEE. The CDR3 is 16 amino acids. V lost 7 bases and J 5 bases, leaving 24 bases between the germline ends. The CDR3 spells CASGVRTDPPGYGYTF. As DNA, the CDR3 is TGTGCCAGCGGCGTAAGGACGGACCCCCCTGGGTATGGCTACACCTTC.

This clonotype appeared many times. J is TRBJ2-1 and V is TRBV7-6, with TRBD2 matching 7 bases. The CDR3 consists of 15 residues. V trimming: 1 base; J trimming: 7 bases; junction bases outside the gene matches: 7. The germline CDR1 and CDR2 sequences are SGHVS and FNYEAQ. Written as DNA, the CDR3 is TGTGCCAGCAGCTTAGGCTCTAGCGGAAGTAATGAGCAGTTCTTC. The encoded protein is CASSLGSSGSNEQFF.

This clonotype was counted between two and nine times. V usage is TRBV5-8 and J usage is TRBJ1-1; 7 positions agree with TRBD1. Germline CDR1 and CDR2: SGHTS and YDEGEE. This CDR3 spans 18 amino acids. Trimming cost V 4 bases and J 3 bases; bases outside gene matches: 18. The CDR3 nucleotides read TGTGCCAGCAGCCTAGCTCAGGAGTCTGACAGGGTTTACACTGAAGCTTTCTTT. It yields the protein CASSLAQESDRVYTEAFF.

This clonotype has ten or more counts. This chain uses TRBV19 with TRBJ2-4; D gene uncertain. CDR3 length equals 14 residues. The V end was cut by 5 bases, the J end by 1 base, with 9 bases between. CDR1 is LNHDA, CDR2 SQIVND, per germline (reference sequence). CDR3: CASSSARAKNIQYF. In DNA form, the CDR3 reads TGTGCCAGTAGTTCGGCGAGGGCCAAAAACATTCAGTACTTC.

This chain joins TRBV29-1 and TRBJ2-7; 8 bases map to TRBD2. The CDR3 runs 15 residues. V dropped 2 bases and J dropped 1; count of bases not matched to a gene: 7. From germline, CDR1 is SQVTM and CDR2 ANQGSEA. This chain's CDR3 is CSVEYATSESYEQYF. The CDR3 DNA reads as TGCAGCGTTGAATATGCGACTAGCGAATCCTACGAGCAGTACTTC.

The CDR3: CATSRVPRTRDETQYF. CDR3 DNA: TGTGCCACCAGCAGAGTGCCTAGGACTAGGGATGAGACCCAGTACTTC. This chain links TRBV15 with TRBJ2-5; 7 nucleotides match TRBD2. V was clipped by 1 base and J by 5 bases; unmatched bases: 10. Germline assignment: CDR1 LNHNV and CDR2 YYDKDF (reference sequence). The CDR3 totals 16 residues.

This rearrangement joins TRBV7-9 to TRBJ2-5, with 10 bases matching TRBD2. V dropped 1 base and J dropped 1; count of bases not matched to a gene: 6. Germline V gene lookup returns CDR1 SEHNR and CDR2 FQNEAQ (reference sequence). The CDR3 length is 17 residues. CDR3 DNA: TGTGCCAGCAGCTTAGGGGCGCTAGCGGGGGTCCAAGAGACCCAGTACTTC. This sequence encodes CASSLGALAGVQETQYF.

Only a few counts were recorded for this clonotype. The chain is built from TRBV19 and TRBJ1-5; D possibly corresponds to TRBD1 (5 bases). V was shortened by 7 bases and J by 5 bases, with 18 bases between the two germline ends. Germline CDR1 is LNHDA and CDR2 is SQIVND (reference sequence). The CDR3 has 15 amino acids. CDR3 coding DNA: TGTGCCAGTACTTCCAAAAGACAGCTAGATCAGCCCCAGCATTTT. Encoded protein: CASTSKRQLDQPQHF.

As concerns this clonotype: Being one base from a much bigger clone, this may be a read error. This CDR3 fails to terminate in the conserved phenylalanine or tryptophan, so it likely reflects a read error. V usage is TRBV6-6 and J usage is TRBJ2-5; possible D gene TRBD1, 6 bases. In germline, CDR1 is MNHNY, CDR2 SVGAGI (reference sequence). V was clipped by 5 bases and J by 3 bases, with 13 bases between them. The CDR3 extends over 14 amino acids. The CDR3 here is CASSGTGRKETQYL. Written as DNA, the CDR3 is TGTGCCAGCAGTGGTACAGGGAGAAAAGAGACCCAGTACTTA.

The rearrangement joins TRBV5-1 to TRBJ1-4, with a tentative D call TRBD1 (6 bases). V lost 1 base and J 8 bases, leaving 12 bases between the germline ends. This CDR3 is built from 14 residues. Per germline, CDR1 SGHRS and CDR2 YFSETQ. The CDR3 reads CASSLTGGQEKLFF. The CDR3 nucleotides are TGCGCCAGCAGCTTGACCGGGGGCCAGGAAAAACTGTTTTTT.

The chain couples TRBV13 to TRBJ2-7; 11 positions agree with TRBD1. Trimming removed 2 bases from V and 3 bases from J; junction bases left unmatched: 3. Germline lookup yields CDR1 PRHDT and CDR2 FYEKMQ (reference sequence). CDR3 length: 15 residues. CDR3 nucleotide sequence: TGTGCCAGCAGCTTAACGGGACAGGGGGACTACGAGCAGTACTTC. Amino acids: CASSLTGQGDYEQYF. Combining the CDR3 with reference TRBV13 and TRBJ2-7 gives the whole variable domain AAGVIQSPRHLIKEKRETATLKCYPIPRHDTVYWYQQGPGQDPQFLISFYEKMQSDKGSIPDRFSAQQFSDYHSELNMSSLELGDSALYFCASSLTGQGDYEQYFGPGTRLTVT.

The chain carries TRBV15 and TRBJ1-5; D possibly corresponds to TRBD1 (6 bases). V lost 0 bases to trimming and J lost 0 bases, with 12 bases between them. CDR1 is LNHNV and CDR2 is YYDKDF in the germline V gene (reference sequence). CDR3 length: 17 amino acids. The CDR3 loop reads CATSRDRRTDSNQPQHF. In nucleotides, the CDR3 is TGTGCCACCAGCAGAGATCGTAGGACAGATAGCAATCAGCCCCAGCATTTT.